This TCR beta chain appears in the sequencing data of a study of T cells in Graves' hyperthyroidism and ophthalmopathy. General observations from the study: Expanded thyroid clonotypes (above 0.001) were mostly also found in blood.

Patients with uncontrolled infections, other autoimmune diseases, pregnancy or lactation were excluded. Each diagnosis drew on symptoms, thyroxine, TRAb, thyroid ultrasound and orbital computed tomography findings. The table lists this clonotype with many counts. Its antigen is not identified. Amplification yielded TCR beta CDR3 regions, with RNA transcripts as the source. An initial round of RT-PCR targeting the TCR CDR3 relied on the HTBI primer set. TCRdb redid the calling of the multiplex PCR reads with MiXCR, one entry per CDR3 protein. The sample records roughly 580,000 distinct CDR3 sequences, approximately 15% being singletons. This sequence originates from a woman aged 25 to 39 with Graves' hyperthyroidism that later progressed to Graves' ophthalmopathy. The sample was blood.

This chain's CDR3 is CASSQERLAGGWGANVLTF. The CDR3 coding sequence is TGTGCCAGCAGCCAAGAACGCCTAGCGGGAGGATGGGGGGCCAACGTCCTGACTTTC. The chain combines TRBV3-1 with TRBJ2-6; 11 positions match TRBD2. Germline CDR1 is LGHDT and CDR2 is YNNKEL (reference sequence). Germline trimming cut 0 bases from V and 4 bases from J; bases unmatched to any gene: 8. This CDR3 is built from 19 residues.